Described below is a single TCR beta chain sequence and its context. The data are from a study of HIV-infected children after antiretroviral therapy interruption. Unique molecular identifiers were included in an RNA-based 3' RACE TCR library. TCRdb re-called the 3' RACE reads with MiXCR, one entry per CDR3 protein. The data hold about 83,000 distinct CDR3 sequences, with less than 7% observed a single time. The CDR3 runs to 15 residues. V lost 3 bases to trimming and J lost 6 bases; unmatched junction nucleotides: 9. Germline V gives CDR1 DFQATT, CDR2 SNEGSKA (reference sequence). Treatment described: PENTA 11 planned treatment interruption arm or continuous ART arm.

The sequences come from CD45RA+ CD4+ T cells from PBMCs, pooled from several time points, collected from a donor given antiretroviral therapy, either interrupted or continuous. The subset: naive CD4+ CD45RA+ CD45RO- T cells. The chain is built from TRBV20-1 and TRBJ2-1, with 9 bases matching TRBD2. This TCR was sampled from a pool of human donors with HIV. CDR3 sequence reads: CSARNPAGGLNEQFF. CDR3 nucleotides: TGCAGTGCTAGGAATCCAGCGGGAGGTCTCAATGAGCAGTTCTTC.